This T cell receptor beta chain was identified during a study of blood T cell repertoires in COVID-19. Study overall: Samples taken during acute and convalescent COVID-19 were collected in the United States, Italy and Spain.

Germline CDR1 is MGHRA and CDR2 is YSYEKL. V trimming: 3 bases; J trimming: 3 bases; junction bases outside the gene matches: 7. CDR3 length: 15 amino acids. The method was immunoSEQ multiplex PCR; TCRdb's version includes in-frame clones alone and lacks a portion of them. The table records approximately 200,000 clones, 80% to 90% of them present only once. The rearrangement joins TRBV4-1 to TRBJ1-1, with 7 bases aligning to TRBD1. Sequencing input: peripheral blood. This receptor was taken from a man aged 25-45 years with acute or convalescent COVID-19. For the CDR3, the DNA is TGCGCCAGCAGCCAGGCAACAGGGGCCTACACTGAAGCTTTCTTT. This translates into CASSQATGAYTEAFF.